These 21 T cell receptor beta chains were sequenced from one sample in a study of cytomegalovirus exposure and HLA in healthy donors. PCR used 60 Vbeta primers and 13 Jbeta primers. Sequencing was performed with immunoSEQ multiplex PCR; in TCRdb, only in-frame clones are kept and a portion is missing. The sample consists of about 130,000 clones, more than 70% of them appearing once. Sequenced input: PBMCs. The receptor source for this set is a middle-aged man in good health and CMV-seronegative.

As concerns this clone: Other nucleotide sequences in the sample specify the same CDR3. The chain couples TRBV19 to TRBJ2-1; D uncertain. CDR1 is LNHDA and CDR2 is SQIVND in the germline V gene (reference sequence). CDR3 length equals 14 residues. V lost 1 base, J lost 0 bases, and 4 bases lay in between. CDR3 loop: CASSIASSYNEQFF. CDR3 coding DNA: TGTGCCAGTAGTATAGCGTCCTCCTACAATGAGCAGTTCTTC.

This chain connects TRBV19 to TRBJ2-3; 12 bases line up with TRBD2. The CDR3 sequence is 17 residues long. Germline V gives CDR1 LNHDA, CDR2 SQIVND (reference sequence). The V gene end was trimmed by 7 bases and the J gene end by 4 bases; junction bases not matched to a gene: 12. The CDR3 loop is CASTYSLAGGLSDTQYF. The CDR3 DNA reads TGTGCCAGTACCTATTCCCTAGCGGGGGGGCTGTCAGATACGCAGTATTTT.

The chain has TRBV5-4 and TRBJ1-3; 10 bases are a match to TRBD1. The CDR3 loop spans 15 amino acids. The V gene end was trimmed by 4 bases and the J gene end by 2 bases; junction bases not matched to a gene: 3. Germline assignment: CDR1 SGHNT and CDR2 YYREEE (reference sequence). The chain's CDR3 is CASSRGTGAGNTIYF. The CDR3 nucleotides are TGTGCCAGCAGCCGAGGGACAGGGGCTGGAAACACCATATATTTT.

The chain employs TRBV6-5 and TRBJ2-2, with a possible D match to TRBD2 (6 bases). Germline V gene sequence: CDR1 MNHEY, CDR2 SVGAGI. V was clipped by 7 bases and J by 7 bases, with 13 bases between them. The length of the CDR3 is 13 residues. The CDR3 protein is CASTRGTFGELFF. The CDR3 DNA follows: TGTGCCAGCACCCGAGGGACTTTCGGGGAGCTGTTTTTT.

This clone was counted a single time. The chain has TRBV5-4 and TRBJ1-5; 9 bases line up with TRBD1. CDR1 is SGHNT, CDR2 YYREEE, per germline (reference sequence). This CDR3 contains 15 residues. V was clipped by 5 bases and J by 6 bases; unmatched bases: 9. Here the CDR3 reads CASSLWGQGVQPQHF. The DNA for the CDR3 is TGTGCCAGCAGTCTATGGGGACAGGGAGTTCAGCCCCAGCATTTT.

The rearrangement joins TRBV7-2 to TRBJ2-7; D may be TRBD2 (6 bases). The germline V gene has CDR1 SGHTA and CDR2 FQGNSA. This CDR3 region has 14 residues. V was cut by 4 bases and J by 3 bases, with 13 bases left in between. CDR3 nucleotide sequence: TGTGCCAGCAGCTCGTCCGGGACTGTCTACGAGCAGTACTTC. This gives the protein CASSSSGTVYEQYF.

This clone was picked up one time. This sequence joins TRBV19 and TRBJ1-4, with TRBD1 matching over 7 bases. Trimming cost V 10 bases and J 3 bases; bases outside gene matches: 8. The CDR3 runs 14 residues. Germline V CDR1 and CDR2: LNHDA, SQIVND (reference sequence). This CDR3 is CATKQGSSNEKLFF. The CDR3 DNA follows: TGTGCCACCAAACAGGGGAGCTCTAATGAAAAACTGTTTTTT. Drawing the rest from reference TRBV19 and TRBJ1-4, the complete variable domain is DGGITQSPKYLFRKEGQNVTLSCEQNLNHDAMYWYRQDPGQGLRLIYYSQIVNDFQKGDIAEGYSVSREKKESFPLTVTSAQKNPTAFYLCATKQGSSNEKLFFGSGTQLSVL.

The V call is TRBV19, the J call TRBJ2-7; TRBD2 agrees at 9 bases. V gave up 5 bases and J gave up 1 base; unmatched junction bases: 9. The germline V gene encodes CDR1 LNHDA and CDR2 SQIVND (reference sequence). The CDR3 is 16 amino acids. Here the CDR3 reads CASSRGVAGESYEQYF. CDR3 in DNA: TGTGCCAGTAGTCGGGGGGTAGCGGGAGAATCCTACGAGCAGTACTTC.

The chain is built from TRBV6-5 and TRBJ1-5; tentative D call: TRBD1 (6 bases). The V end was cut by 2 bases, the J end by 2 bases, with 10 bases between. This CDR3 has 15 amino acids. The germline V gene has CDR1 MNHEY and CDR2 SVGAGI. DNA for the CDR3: TGTGCCAGCAGTTACACACAGGGAGGCAATCAGCCCCAGCATTTT. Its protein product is CASSYTQGGNQPQHF.

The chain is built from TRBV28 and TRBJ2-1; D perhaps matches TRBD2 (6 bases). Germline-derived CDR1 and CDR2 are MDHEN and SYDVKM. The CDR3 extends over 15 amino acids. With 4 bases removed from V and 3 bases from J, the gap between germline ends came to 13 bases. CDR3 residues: CASSSGTGLYNEQFF. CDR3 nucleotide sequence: TGTGCCAGCAGTTCCGGGACTGGCCTCTACAATGAGCAGTTCTTC. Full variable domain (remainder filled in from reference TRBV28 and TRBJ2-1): DVKVTQSSRYLVKRTGEKVFLECVQDMDHENMFWYRQDPGLGLRLIYFSYDVKMKEKGDIPEGYSVSREKKERFSLILESASTNQTSMYLCASSSGTGLYNEQFFGPGTRLTVL.

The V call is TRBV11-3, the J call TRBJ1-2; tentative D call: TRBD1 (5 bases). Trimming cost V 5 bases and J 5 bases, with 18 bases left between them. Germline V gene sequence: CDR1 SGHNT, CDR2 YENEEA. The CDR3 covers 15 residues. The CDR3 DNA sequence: TGTGCCAGCAGCCCCGGCGGAGGGGAGGGATATGGCTACACCTTC. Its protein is CASSPGGGEGYGYTF.

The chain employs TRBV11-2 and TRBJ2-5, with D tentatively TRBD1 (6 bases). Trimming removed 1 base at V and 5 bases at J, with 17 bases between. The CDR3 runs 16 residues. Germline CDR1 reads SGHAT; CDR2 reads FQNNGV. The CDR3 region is CASSLGRRGPKETQYF. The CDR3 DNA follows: TGTGCCAGCAGCTTAGGCCGCAGGGGCCCGAAGGAGACCCAGTACTTC.

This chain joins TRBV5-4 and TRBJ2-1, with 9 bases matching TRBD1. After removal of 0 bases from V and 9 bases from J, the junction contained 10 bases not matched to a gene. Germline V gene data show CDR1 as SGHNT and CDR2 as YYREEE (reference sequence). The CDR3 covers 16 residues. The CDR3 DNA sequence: TGTGCCAGCAGCTTGGACCTAGGACAGGGGAAGGGTGAGCAGTTCTTC. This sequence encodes CASSLDLGQGKGEQFF.

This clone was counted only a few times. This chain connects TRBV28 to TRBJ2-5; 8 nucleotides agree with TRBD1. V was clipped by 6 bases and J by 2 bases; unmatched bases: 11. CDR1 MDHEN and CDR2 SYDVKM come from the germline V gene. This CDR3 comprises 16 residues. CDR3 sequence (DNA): TGTGCCAGCAGCCATCAAGGACAGGGCTGGCAAGAGACCCAGTACTTC. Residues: CASSHQGQGWQETQYF.

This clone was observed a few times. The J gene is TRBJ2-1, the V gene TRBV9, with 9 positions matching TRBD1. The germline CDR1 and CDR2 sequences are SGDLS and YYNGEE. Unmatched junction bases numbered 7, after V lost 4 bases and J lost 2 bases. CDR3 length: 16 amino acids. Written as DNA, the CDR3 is TGTGCCAGCAGCTATTCGGGACAGGGTCCCTACAATGAGCAGTTCTTC. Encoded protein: CASSYSGQGPYNEQFF.

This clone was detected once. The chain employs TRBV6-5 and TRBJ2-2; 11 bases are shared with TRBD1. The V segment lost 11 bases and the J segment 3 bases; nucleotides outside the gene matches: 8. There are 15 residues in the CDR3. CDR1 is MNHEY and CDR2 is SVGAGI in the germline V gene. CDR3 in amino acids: CAARTGGADTGELFF. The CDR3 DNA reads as TGTGCCGCCCGGACAGGGGGCGCGGACACCGGGGAGCTGTTTTTT.

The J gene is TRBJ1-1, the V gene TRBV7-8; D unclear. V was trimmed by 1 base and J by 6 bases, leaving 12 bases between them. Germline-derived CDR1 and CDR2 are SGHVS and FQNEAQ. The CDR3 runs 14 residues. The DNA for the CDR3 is TGTGCCAGCAGCTTAGTGTCCGACATCGCTGAAGCTTTCTTT. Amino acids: CASSLVSDIAEAFF.

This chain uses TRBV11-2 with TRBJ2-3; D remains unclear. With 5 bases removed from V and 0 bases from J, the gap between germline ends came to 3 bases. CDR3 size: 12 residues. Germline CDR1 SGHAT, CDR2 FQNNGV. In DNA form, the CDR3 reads TGTGCCAGCAGCACAAGCACAGATACGCAGTATTTT. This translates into CASSTSTDTQYF. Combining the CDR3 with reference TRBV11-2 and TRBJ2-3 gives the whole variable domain EAGVAQSPRYKIIEKRQSVAFWCNPISGHATLYWYQQILGQGPKLLIQFQNNGVVDDSQLPKDRFSAERLKGVDSTLKIQPAKLEDSAVYLCASSTSTDTQYFGPGTRLTVL.

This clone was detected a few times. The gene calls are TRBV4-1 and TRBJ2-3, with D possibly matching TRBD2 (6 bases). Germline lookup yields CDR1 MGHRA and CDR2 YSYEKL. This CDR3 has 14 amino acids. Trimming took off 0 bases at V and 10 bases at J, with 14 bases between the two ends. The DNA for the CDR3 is TGCGCCAGCAGCCAAGATCGCCCGGGAGAGGCGCAGTATTTT. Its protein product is CASSQDRPGEAQYF.

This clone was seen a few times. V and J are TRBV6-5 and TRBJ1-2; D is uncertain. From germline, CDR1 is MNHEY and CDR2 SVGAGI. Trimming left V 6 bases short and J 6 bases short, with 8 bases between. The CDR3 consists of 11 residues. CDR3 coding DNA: TGTGCCAGCAGGCAGATGAATGGCTACACCTTC. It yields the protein CASRQMNGYTF.

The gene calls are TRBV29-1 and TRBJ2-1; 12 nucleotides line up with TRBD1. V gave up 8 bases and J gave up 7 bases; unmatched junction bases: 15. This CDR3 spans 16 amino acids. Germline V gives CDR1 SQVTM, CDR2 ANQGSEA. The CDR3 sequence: CSLLDPRDRGPNEQFF. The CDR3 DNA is TGCAGCCTACTTGACCCCCGGGACAGGGGGCCAAATGAGCAGTTCTTC.